This record looks at one T cell receptor (beta chain) sequence and its context. Trimming pared 1 base from V and 6 bases from J, leaving 10 bases between. This CDR3 comprises 14 residues. Germline lookup yields CDR1 MGHRA and CDR2 YSYEKL. The sample comes from a study of blood T cell repertoires in COVID-19. Background on the study: Samples of COVID-19 (acute and convalescent) were obtained from the United States, Italy and Spain.

In the authors' workflow: Amplifying reference gene primers gave estimates of nucleated cell counts. The assay was immunoSEQ multiplex PCR, and TCRdb's table has in-frame clones only and misses some. That table furnishes V, J and clone size, whereas the DNA furnished D and trimming. Altogether around 180,000 clones are present, 70% to 90% being singletons, with the ten largest covering around 2.7%. The source is a man aged 40-50 years with active or convalescent COVID-19. V gene TRBV4-1 combines with J gene TRBJ1-5; no clear D gene. The source material was peripheral blood. CDR3: CASSQGTRGQPQHF. For the CDR3, the DNA is TGCGCCAGCAGCCAAGGGACCCGGGGTCAGCCCCAGCATTTT.